The present TCR beta chain was sequenced within a study of T cell changes during pregnancy in multiple sclerosis. TCRdb keeps only in-frame clones here, not all; method: immunoSEQ multiplex PCR. The data hold about 68,000 clones, with about 90% observed a single time. This CDR3 spans 15 amino acids. Specimen: peripheral blood, collected in the first trimester of pregnancy. The chain joins TRBV21-1 to TRBJ2-5; the table's D call, TRBD2, was not checked against the DNA. TRBV21-1 is a pseudogene segment. This clonotype was obtained from a female donor with multiple sclerosis, enrolled in a pregnancy study. The CDR3: CASSLTSGGAETQYF. The CDR3 DNA reads as TGTGCCAGCAGCTTGACTAGCGGGGGGGCCGAGACCCAGTACTTC.